Reported below is one TCR beta chain. The antigen is not known. A read error may explain this, as a much larger clone is one base away. Other DNA sequences of this sample code for an identical CDR3. TCRdb keeps only in-frame clones here, not all; method: immunoSEQ multiplex PCR. The sample records 300,000 to 400,000 clones, around 72% being singletons. The germline CDR1 and CDR2 sequences are SQVTM and ANQGSEA. The CDR3 is 14 amino acids. This sample was included in a study of shared clonotypes between healthy human individuals. Study-wide findings and caveats: Rarefaction demonstrated incomplete sorted-subset sequencing despite large depth. Exclusively blood specimens were collected; tissue repertoires likely differ.

What was sequenced was memory CD4+ T cells sorted from blood. The subset was: CD45RA-negative fraction. The sequence was obtained from a man aged 25-40 years in good health. The rearrangement links TRBV29-1 to TRBJ1-1; D is possibly TRBD1 (6 bases). CDR3 in amino acids: CSVASGTQRTEAFF. DNA of the CDR3: TGTAGCGTTGCGTCTGGGACACAAAGGACTGAAGCTTTCTTT.